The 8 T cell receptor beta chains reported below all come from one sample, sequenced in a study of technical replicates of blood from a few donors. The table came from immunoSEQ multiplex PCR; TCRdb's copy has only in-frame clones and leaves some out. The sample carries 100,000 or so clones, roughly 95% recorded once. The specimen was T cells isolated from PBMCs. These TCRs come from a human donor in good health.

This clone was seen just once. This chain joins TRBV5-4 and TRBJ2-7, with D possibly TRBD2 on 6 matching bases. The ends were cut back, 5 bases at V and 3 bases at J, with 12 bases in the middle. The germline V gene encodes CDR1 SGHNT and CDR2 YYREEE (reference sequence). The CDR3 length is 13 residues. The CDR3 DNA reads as TGTGCCAGCAGTCGGGCCGGGAGCTACGAGCAGTACTTC. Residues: CASSRAGSYEQYF.

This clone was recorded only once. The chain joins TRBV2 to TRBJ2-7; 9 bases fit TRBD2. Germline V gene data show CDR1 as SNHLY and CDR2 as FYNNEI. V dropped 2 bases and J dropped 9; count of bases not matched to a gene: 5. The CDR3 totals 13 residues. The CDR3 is CASSESGRGGQYF. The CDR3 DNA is TGTGCCAGCAGTGAATCGGGGCGGGGGGGGCAGTACTTC.

The CDR3 here is CASSSDTPGTAYEQYF. CDR3 DNA sequence: TGTGCCAGTAGTTCCGATACTCCCGGGACAGCCTACGAGCAGTACTTC. The gene calls are TRBV19 and TRBJ2-7; 7 positions agree with TRBD1. The V and J ends lost 5 bases and 2 bases, in that order; junction bases with no gene match: 12. Germline CDR1 reads LNHDA; CDR2 reads SQIVND (reference sequence). The CDR3 consists of 16 residues.

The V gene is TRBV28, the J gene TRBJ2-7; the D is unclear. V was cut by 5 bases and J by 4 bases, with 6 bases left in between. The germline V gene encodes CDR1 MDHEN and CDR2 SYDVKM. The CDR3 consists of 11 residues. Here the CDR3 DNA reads TGTGCCAGCAGTCCCCGTTACGAGCAGTACTTC. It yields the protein CASSPRYEQYF.

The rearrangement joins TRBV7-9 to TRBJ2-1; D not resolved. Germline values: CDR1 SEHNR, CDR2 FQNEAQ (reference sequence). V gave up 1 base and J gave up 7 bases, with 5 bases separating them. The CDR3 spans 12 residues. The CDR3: CASSLGRNEQFF. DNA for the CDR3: TGTGCCAGCAGCTTAGGCAGGAATGAGCAGTTCTTC.

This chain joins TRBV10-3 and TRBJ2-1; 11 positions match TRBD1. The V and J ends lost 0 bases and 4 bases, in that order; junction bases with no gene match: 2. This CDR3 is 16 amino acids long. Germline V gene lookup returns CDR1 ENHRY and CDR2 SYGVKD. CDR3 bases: TGTGCCATCAGTGAGTCCGGGACAGGGGGTTACAATGAGCAGTTCTTC. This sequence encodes CAISESGTGGYNEQFF.

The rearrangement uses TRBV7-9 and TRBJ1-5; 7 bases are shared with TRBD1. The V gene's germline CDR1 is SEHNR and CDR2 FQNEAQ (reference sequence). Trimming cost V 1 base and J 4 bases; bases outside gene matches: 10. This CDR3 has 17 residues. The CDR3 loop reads CASSLVSGDSKNQPQHF. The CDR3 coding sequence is TGTGCCAGCAGCTTAGTTTCTGGGGACAGTAAAAATCAGCCCCAGCATTTT.

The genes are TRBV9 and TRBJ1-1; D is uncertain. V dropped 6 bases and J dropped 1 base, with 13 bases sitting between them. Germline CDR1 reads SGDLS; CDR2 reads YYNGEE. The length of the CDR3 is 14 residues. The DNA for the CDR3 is TGTGCCAGCACCCGAAGGCTAGCGAACACTGAAGCTTTCTTT. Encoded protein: CASTRRLANTEAFF.